These T cell receptor beta chains were read from a single sample in a study of early T cells in non-severe SARS-CoV-2 infection. MiXCR, run by TCRdb on the 5' RACE reads, gives a single entry per CDR3 protein. This table has tens of thousands of distinct CDR3 sequences, roughly 15% appearing once. Sequencing was performed on whole blood. Source of these receptors: an adult who was a healthcare worker with PCR-confirmed SARS-CoV-2 infection or an uninfected control (not recorded which). The CDR3 runs from the conserved cysteine through the conserved F or W. The D gene is left open where the match is weak. Rows give clone size only sometimes, using once, few, many, or a class for an expanded clone.

V gene,clone size,J gene,D gene,CDR3 DNA,CDR3 protein
TRBV12-3/TRBV12-4,NA,TRBJ1-2,NA,TGTGCCAGCAGTTTCCAGGGTGACTATGGCTACACCTTC,CASSFQGDYGYTF
TRBV2,NA,TRBJ2-7,TRBD2,TGTGCCAGCAGTGGTCCCCCGGGACTAGCGATATACGAGCAGTACTTC,CASSGPPGLAIYEQYF
TRBV12-3/TRBV12-4,few,TRBJ2-3,NA,TGTGCCAGCAGTTACAGGGATACCACAGATACGCAGTATTTT,CASSYRDTTDTQYF
TRBV28,NA,TRBJ1-1,NA,TGTGCCAGCATAGTCCCGCTCCTCGGCGCTGAAGCTTTCTTT,CASIVPLLGAEAFF
TRBV5-1,many,TRBJ1-1,TRBD1,TGCGCCAGCAGTTCCGGACAGGAGAACACTGAAGCTTTCTTT,CASSSGQENTEAFF
TRBV28,NA,TRBJ1-1,NA,TGTGCCAGCAGAGAAACAGGGACAACCCTTGAAGCTTTCTTT,CASRETGTTLEAFF
TRBV9,NA,TRBJ2-2,TRBD2,TGTGCCAGCAGCGTAGACCAGCGGGGAGCAAACGGGGAGCTGTTTTTT,CASSVDQRGANGELFF
TRBV6-1,NA,TRBJ2-2,TRBD1,TGTGCCAGCACCTCCGGGACAGGGAACACCGGGGAGCTGTTTTTT,CASTSGTGNTGELFF
TRBV10-3,NA,TRBJ1-2,NA,TGTGCCATCAGCAGAGGGGAGGGAAGCGATGGCTACACCTTC,CAISRGEGSDGYTF
TRBV11-2,NA,TRBJ1-5,TRBD1,TGTGCCAGCAGGTCGGGACAGGGGGCCAATCAGCCCCAGCATTTT,CASRSGQGANQPQHF
TRBV5-6,few,TRBJ2-3,NA,TGTGCCAGCAGCCCGGACAGTTATACGCAGTATTTT,CASSPDSYTQYF
TRBV27,NA,TRBJ2-3,NA,TGTGCCAGCAGTCCATATGGGGACTTCCCGCGCACAGATACGCAGTATTTT,CASSPYGDFPRTDTQYF
TRBV20-1,NA,TRBJ2-3,TRBD2,TGCAGTGCCGGCGAACTAGCGGGGGTCACTATTTCCACAGATACGCAGTATTTT,CSAGELAGVTISTDTQYF
TRBV10-1,NA,TRBJ2-7,NA,TGCGCCAGCAGTGAGGGTTCAAAGAACGAGCAGTACTTC,CASSEGSKNEQYF